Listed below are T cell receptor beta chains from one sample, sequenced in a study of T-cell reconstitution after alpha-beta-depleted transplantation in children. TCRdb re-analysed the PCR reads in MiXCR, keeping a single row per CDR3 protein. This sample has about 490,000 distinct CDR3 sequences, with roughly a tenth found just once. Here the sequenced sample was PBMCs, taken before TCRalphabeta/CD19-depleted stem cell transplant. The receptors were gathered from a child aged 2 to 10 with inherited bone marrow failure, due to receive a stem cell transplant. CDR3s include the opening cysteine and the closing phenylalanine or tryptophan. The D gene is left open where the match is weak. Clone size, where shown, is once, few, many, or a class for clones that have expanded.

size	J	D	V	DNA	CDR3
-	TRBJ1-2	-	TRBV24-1	TGTGCCACCAGTGATCTAAACTATGGCTACACCTTC	CATSDLNYGYTF
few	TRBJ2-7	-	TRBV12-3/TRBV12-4	TGTGCCAGCAGGGACGGCAACAGGGCCTACGAGCAGTACTTC	CASRDGNRAYEQYF
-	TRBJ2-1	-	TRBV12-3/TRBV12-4	TGTGCCAGCAGTTTACGCCCTAACAATGAGCAGTTCTTC	CASSLRPNNEQFF
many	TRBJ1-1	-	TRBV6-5	TGTGCCAGCAGTTACGAGGGCCTCGGGACCCTGAGAGCTTTCTTT	CASSYEGLGTLRAFF
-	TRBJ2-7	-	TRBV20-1	TGCAGTGCTAGAGATACCCCCGGGGCGGAGGACTACGAGCAGTACTTC	CSARDTPGAEDYEQYF
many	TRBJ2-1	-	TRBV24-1	TGTGCCACCAGTGATGATGTGGGGACTGCCCGAGGTGAGCAGTTCTTC	CATSDDVGTARGEQFF
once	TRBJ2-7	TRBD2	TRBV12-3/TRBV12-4	TGTGCCAGTGCACTAGCGGGTAGAACCCACGAGCAGTACTTC	CASALAGRTHEQYF
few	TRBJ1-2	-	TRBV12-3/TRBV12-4	TGTGCCAGCAGTTTGGGGGAGGGGGGGCTGTATGGCTACACCTTC	CASSLGEGGLYGYTF
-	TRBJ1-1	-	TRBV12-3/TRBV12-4	TGTGCCAGCAGTGCCCGGGGCACTGAAGCTTTCTTT	CASSARGTEAFF
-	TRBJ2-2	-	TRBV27	TGTGCCAGCAGTTTTAGTAGAGCCACCGGGGAGCTGTTTTTT	CASSFSRATGELFF
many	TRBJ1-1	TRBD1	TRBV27	TGTGCCAGCAGTCCAACAGGGGGCAGTGAAGCTTTCTTT	CASSPTGGSEAFF
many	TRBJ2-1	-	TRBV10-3	TGTGCCATCAGTGAGTCGGGGCTGAGGGGTACAGGCAATGAGCAGTTCTTC	CAISESGLRGTGNEQFF
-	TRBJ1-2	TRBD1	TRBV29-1	TGCAGCGTTCAGAGAGGACAGGTTTATGGCTACACCTTC	CSVQRGQVYGYTF
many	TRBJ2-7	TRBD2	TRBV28	TGTGCCAGCAGTTCCGGACTAGCGGGAGGATTTTACGAGCAGTACTTC	CASSSGLAGGFYEQYF
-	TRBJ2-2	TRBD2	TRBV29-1	TGCAGCGTTGTTCGGGGGGGCGGGCTGTTTTTT	CSVVRGGGLFF
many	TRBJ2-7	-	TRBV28	TGTGCCAGCAGCTGGGCGGGGGAGCAGTACTTC	CASSWAGEQYF
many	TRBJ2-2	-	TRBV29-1	TGCAGCGTTGTTTCGGAGAGGAAAGCCGGGGAGCTGTTTTTT	CSVVSERKAGELFF
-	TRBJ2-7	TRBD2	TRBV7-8	TGTGCCAGCAGCTTAAAGCTGTCTCCGGGACTAGCGGGAGGCGAGCAGTACTTC	CASSLKLSPGLAGGEQYF
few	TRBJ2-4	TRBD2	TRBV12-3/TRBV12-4	TGTGCCAGCAGGGGGCGGGGGGCCAAAAACATTCAGTACTTC	CASRGRGAKNIQYF
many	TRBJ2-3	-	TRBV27	TGTGCCAGCAGTTTATCCCTCCACACAGATACGCAGTATTTT	CASSLSLHTDTQYF
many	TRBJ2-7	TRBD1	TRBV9	TGTGCCAGCAGCGTGGGGGACAGCCACGAGCAGTACTTC	CASSVGDSHEQYF
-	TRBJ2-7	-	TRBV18	TGTGCCAGCTCACTAGAGACACTTCCTATCACCTACGAGCAGTACTTC	CASSLETLPITYEQYF
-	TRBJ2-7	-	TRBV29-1	TGCACCGGAGGGAATAGCTACGAGCAGTACTTC	CTGGNSYEQYF
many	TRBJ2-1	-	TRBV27	TGTGCCAGCAGTTTATACGGGAGGGGGCAGGATGAGCAGTTCTTC	CASSLYGRGQDEQFF
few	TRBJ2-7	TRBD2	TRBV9	TGTGCCAGCAGCGTAGAGCGGGGCGGGAGCTTCGACGAGCAGTACTTC	CASSVERGGSFDEQYF
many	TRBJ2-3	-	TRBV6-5	TGTGCCAGCAGTTACTCGCCAGGGGCTAGCACAGATACGCAGTATTTT	CASSYSPGASTDTQYF
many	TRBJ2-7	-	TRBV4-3	TGCGCCAGCAGCGAAGGGCAGGGCCCATACGAGCAGTACTTC	CASSEGQGPYEQYF
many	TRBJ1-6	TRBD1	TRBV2	TGTGCCAGCAGTCCCGCAGGGGGAGCTAATTCACCCCTCCACTTT	CASSPAGGANSPLHF
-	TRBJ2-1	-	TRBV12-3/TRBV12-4	TGTGCCAGCAGTTTAGCCCTAAGGGACCATAGGGATGAGCAGTTCTTC	CASSLALRDHRDEQFF
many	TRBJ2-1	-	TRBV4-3	TGCGCCAGCAGCCAAGATCTTTGGCAGGGGACGGCAAATGAGCAGTTCTTC	CASSQDLWQGTANEQFF
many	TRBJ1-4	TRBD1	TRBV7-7	TGTGCCAGCAGCCTGACAGGGGCCCTTGGTGAAAAACTGTTTTTT	CASSLTGALGEKLFF
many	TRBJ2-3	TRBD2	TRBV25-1	TGTGCCAGCGGCCTGACCGGGACTAGCGGGCGAATCACAGATACGCAGTATTTT	CASGLTGTSGRITDTQYF
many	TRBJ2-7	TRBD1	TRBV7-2	TGTGCCAGCAGCACCACGACAGGGTCGGTCGAGCAGTACTTC	CASSTTTGSVEQYF
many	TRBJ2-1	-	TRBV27	TGTGCCAGCAGCTTAGGTCTTACCTACAATGAGCAGTTCTTC	CASSLGLTYNEQFF
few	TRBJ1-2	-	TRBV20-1	TGCAGTGCTAGAGATCTACTCCTAGGTGACTATGGCTACACCTTC	CSARDLLLGDYGYTF
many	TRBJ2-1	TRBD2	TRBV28	TGTGCCAGCAGTTTCGGAGTAGCGGGAGAGTATTACAATGAGCAGTTCTTC	CASSFGVAGEYYNEQFF
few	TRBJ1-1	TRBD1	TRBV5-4	TGTGCCAGCGGAATCCTACAGGGGGGTTACACTGAAGCTTTCTTT	CASGILQGGYTEAFF
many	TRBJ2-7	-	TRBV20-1	TGCAGTGCGAGGGGGGGAGTTTACGAGCAGTACTTC	CSARGGVYEQYF
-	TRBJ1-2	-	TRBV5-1	TGCGCCAGCAGCTTGGGAGTAGGGACCCTCGCGGGCTACACCTTC	CASSLGVGTLAGYTF
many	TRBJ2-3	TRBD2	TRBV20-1	TGCAGTGCTGCAAGACTAGCCTATGGAGGAGATACGCAGTATTTT	CSAARLAYGGDTQYF
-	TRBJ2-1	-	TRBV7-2	TGTGCCAGCTCCCCGATCCGGGTCTACAATGAGCAGTTCTTC	CASSPIRVYNEQFF
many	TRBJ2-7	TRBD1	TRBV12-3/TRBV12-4	TGTGCCAGCAGTACAGGGGTCTACGAGCAGTACTTC	CASSTGVYEQYF
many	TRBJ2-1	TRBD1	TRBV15	TGTGCCACAACCGGGACAGGGAAATCCAATGAGCAGTTCTTC	CATTGTGKSNEQFF
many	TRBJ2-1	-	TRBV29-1	TGCAGCGTTGGGCCGGCCTACAATGAGCAGTTCTTC	CSVGPAYNEQFF
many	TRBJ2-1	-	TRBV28	TGTGCCAGCAGTTTACCCGTATCCTACAATGAGCAGTTCTTC	CASSLPVSYNEQFF
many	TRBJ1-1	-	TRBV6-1	TGTGCCAGCAGGCCCGGATTGAACACTGAAGCTTTCTTT	CASRPGLNTEAFF
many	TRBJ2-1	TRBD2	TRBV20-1	TGCAGTGCTAGGAGCGGGAGAACTTTCTGGAATGAGCAGTTCTTC	CSARSGRTFWNEQFF
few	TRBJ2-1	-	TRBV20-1	TGCAGTGCTAGGTCGGGACCCGTTTACAATGAGCAGTTCTTC	CSARSGPVYNEQFF
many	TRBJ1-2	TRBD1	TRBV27	TGTGCCAGCAGTCCCCAAACAGGGGGCGACTATGGCTACACCTTC	CASSPQTGGDYGYTF
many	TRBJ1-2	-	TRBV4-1	TGCGCCAGCAGTCCTCCCAGGGAAGACTATGGCTACACCTTC	CASSPPREDYGYTF
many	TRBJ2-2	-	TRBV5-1	TGCGCCAGCAGCCCCCGCCTGGGACCCGACCACGGGGAGCTGTTTTTT	CASSPRLGPDHGELFF
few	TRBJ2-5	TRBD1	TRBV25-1	TGTGCCAGCAGTGAATCCCCCCCAGGGGGCCAAGAGACCCAGTACTTC	CASSESPPGGQETQYF
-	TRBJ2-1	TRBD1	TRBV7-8	TGTGCCAGCAGCTCCCCGACAGGGTTGAGTGAGCAGTTCTTC	CASSSPTGLSEQFF
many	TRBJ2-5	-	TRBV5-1	TGCGCCAGTAGAATCCAGTACTTC	CASRIQYF
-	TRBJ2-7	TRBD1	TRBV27	TGTGCCAGCAGCCCCCGGACAGGGTCTTTGATCGAGCAGTACTTC	CASSPRTGSLIEQYF
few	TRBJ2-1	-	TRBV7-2	TGTGCCAGCAGCATCACTAGCCGCCCCTACAATGAGCAGTTCTTC	CASSITSRPYNEQFF
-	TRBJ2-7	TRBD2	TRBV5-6	TGTGCCAGCAGCTTGGCTCTAGCGGGAGGGCCGGGTAACGAGCAGTACTTC	CASSLALAGGPGNEQYF
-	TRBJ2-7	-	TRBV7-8	TGTGCCAGCAGCTTACGGACCTCCACGGATACAACCTGCGAGCAGTACTTC	CASSLRTSTDTTCEQYF
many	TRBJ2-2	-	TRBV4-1	TGCGCCAGCAGCCATAAACAGGGGAACACCGGGGAGCTGTTTTTT	CASSHKQGNTGELFF